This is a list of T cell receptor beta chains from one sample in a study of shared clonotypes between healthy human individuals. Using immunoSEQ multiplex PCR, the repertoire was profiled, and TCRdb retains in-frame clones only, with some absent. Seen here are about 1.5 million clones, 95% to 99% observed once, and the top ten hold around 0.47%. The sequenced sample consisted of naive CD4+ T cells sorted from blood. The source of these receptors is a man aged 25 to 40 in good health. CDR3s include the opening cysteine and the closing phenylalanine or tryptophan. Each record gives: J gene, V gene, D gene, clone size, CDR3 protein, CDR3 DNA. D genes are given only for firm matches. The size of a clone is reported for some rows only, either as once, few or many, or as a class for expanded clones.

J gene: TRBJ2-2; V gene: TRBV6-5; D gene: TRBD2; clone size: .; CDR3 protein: CASSYEAGGNTGELFF; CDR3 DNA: TGTGCCAGCAGTTACGAAGCGGGAGGGAACACCGGGGAGCTGTTTTTT
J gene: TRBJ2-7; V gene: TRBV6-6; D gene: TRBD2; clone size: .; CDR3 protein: CASSPWEGSYEQYF; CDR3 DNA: TGTGCCAGCAGTCCCTGGGAGGGGTCCTACGAGCAGTACTTC
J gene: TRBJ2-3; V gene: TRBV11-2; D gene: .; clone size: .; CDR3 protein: CASSSLGADTQYF; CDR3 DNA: TGTGCCAGCAGCTCCCTGGGGGCAGATACGCAGTATTTT
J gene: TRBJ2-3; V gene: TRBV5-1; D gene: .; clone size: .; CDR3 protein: CASNEGVSTDTQYF; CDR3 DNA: TGCGCCAGCAACGAGGGGGTCAGCACAGATACGCAGTATTTT
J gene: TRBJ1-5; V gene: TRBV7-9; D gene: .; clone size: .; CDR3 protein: CASRSGNQPQHF; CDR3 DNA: TGTGCCAGCAGGTCGGGCAATCAGCCCCAGCATTTT
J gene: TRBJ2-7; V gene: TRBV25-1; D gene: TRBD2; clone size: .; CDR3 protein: CASSDPKREGSYEQYF; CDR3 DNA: TGTGCCAGCAGTGATCCTAAGCGGGAGGGCTCCTACGAGCAGTACTTC
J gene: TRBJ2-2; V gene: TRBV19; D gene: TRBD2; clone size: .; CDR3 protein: CASSIWTSGRAPGELFF; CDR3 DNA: TGTGCCAGTAGTATATGGACTAGCGGGAGGGCCCCCGGGGAGCTGTTTTTT
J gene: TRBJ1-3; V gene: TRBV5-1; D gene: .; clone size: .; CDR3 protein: CASSSDSYSGNTIYF; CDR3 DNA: TGCGCCAGCAGCTCGGACAGTTACTCTGGAAACACCATATATTTT
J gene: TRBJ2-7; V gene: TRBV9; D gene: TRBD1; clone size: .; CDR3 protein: CASSTRGQGIGEQYF; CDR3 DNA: TGTGCCAGCAGCACCCGGGGACAGGGGATTGGGGAGCAGTACTTC
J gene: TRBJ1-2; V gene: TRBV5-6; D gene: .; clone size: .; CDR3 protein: CASSLGGSNYGYTF; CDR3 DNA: TGTGCCAGCAGCTTAGGTGGCAGCAACTATGGCTACACCTTC
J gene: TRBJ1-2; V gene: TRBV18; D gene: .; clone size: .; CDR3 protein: CASSPLGNTAEGYTF; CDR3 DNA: TGTGCCAGCTCACCCTTGGGAAACACGGCGGAGGGCTACACCTTC
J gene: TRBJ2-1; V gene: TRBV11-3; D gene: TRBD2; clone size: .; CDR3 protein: CASSSRGTSGINEQFF; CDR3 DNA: TGTGCCAGCAGCTCACGGGGGACTAGCGGGATCAATGAGCAGTTCTTC
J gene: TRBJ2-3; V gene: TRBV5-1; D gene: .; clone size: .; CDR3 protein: CASSLMSNTDTQYF; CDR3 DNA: TGCGCCAGCAGCTTGATGTCCAACACAGATACGCAGTATTTT
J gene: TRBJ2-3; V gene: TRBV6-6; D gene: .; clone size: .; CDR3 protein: CASAPSSLTDTQYF; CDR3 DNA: TGTGCCAGCGCCCCCTCTTCGCTCACAGATACGCAGTATTTT
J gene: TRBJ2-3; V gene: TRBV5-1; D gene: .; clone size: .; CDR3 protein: CASSSANTDTQYF; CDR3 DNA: TGCGCCAGCAGCTCGGCGAACACAGATACGCAGTATTTT
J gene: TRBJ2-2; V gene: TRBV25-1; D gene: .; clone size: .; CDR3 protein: CASSEEGAGGAGELFF; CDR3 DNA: TGTGCCAGCAGTGAAGAAGGGGCAGGAGGGGCCGGGGAGCTGTTTTTT
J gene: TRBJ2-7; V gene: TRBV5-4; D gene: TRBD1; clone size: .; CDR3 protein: CASSPTGQPYEQYF; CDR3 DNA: TGTGCCAGCAGCCCGACAGGGCAGCCTTACGAGCAGTACTTC
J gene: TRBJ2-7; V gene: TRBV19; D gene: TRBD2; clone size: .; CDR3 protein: CASSARLAGGTYEQYF; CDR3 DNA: TGTGCCAGTAGTGCTCGACTAGCCGGAGGGACCTACGAGCAGTACTTC
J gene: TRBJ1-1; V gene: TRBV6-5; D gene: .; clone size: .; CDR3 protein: CASTPGPPGPAFF; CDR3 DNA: TGTGCCAGCACCCCCGGACCCCCCGGTCCAGCTTTCTTT
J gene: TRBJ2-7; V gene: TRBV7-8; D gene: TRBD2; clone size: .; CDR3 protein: CASSLALTSGISSYEQYF; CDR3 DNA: TGTGCCAGCAGCTTAGCGCTTACTAGCGGGATTAGCTCCTACGAGCAGTACTTC
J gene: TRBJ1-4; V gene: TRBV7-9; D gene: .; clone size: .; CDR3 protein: CASSPPPDNEKLFF; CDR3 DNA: TGTGCCAGCAGCCCCCCCCCGGATAATGAAAAACTGTTTTTT
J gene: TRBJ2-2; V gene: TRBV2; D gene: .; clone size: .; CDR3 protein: CASRTTSRNTGELFF; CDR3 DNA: TGTGCCAGCAGGACCACATCGAGGAACACCGGGGAGCTGTTTTTT
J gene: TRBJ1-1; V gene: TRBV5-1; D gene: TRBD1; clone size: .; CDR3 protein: CASSLEDRVLDEAFF; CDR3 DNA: TGCGCCAGCAGCTTGGAGGACAGGGTACTTGATGAAGCTTTCTTT
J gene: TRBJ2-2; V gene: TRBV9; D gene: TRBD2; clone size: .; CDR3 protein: CASSISGANTGELFF; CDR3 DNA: TGTGCCAGCAGCATTAGCGGGGCGAACACCGGGGAGCTGTTTTTT
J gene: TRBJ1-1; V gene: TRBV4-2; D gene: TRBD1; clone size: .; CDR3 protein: CASSQGQGMNTEAFF; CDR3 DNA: TGTGCCAGCAGCCAGGGACAGGGGATGAACACTGAAGCTTTCTTT
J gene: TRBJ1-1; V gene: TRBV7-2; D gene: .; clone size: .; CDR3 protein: CASSLVIGSDTEAFF; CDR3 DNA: TGTGCCAGCAGCTTAGTAATCGGGAGTGACACTGAAGCTTTCTTT
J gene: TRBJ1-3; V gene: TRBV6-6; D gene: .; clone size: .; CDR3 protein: CASSLQGNTIYF; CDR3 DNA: TGTGCCAGCAGTTTACAGGGAAACACCATATATTTT
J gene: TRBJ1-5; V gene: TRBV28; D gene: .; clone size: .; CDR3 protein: CATAPQHF; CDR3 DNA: TGTGCCACCGCGCCCCAGCATTTT
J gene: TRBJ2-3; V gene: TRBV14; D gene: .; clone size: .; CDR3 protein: CASSPWDSLTDTQYF; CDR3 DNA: TGTGCCAGCAGCCCTTGGGACTCTTTAACAGATACGCAGTATTTT
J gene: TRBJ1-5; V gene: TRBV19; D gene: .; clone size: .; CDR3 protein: CASSIETLSNQPQHF; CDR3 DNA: TGTGCCAGTAGTATAGAGACTCTTAGCAATCAGCCCCAGCATTTT
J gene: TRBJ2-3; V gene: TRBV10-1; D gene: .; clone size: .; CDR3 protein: CASSEYRSGGGSTDTQYF; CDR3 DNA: TGCGCCAGCAGTGAGTACCGCTCGGGCGGAGGGAGCACAGATACGCAGTATTTT
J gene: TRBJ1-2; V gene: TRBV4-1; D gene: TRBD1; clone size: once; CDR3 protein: CASSARQGFYGYTF; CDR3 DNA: TGCGCCAGCAGCGCGAGACAGGGCTTCTATGGCTACACCTTC
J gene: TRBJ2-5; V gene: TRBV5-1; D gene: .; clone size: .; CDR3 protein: CASSLAVPQETQYF; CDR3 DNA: TGCGCCAGCAGCTTGGCGGTCCCACAAGAGACCCAGTACTTC
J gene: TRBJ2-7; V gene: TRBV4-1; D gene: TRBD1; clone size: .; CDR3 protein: CASSQDFQGVPYEQYF; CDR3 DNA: TGCGCCAGCAGCCAAGATTTTCAGGGGGTACCCTACGAGCAGTACTTC
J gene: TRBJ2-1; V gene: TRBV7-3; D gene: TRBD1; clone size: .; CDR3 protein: CASSLTGGKGYNEQFF; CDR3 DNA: TGTGCCAGCAGCTTAACAGGGGGCAAGGGTTACAATGAGCAGTTCTTC
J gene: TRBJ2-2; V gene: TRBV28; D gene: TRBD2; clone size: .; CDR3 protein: CASSEREIAGELFF; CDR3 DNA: TGTGCCAGCAGTGAGCGGGAGATCGCCGGGGAGCTGTTTTTT
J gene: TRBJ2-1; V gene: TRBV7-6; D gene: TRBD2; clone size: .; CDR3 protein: CASSLVAGHYNEQFF; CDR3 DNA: TGTGCCAGCAGCTTAGTAGCGGGACACTACAATGAGCAGTTCTTC
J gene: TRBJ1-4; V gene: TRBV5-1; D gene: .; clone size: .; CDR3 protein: CASSLDATNEKLFF; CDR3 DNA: TGCGCCAGCAGCTTGGACGCTACTAATGAAAAACTGTTTTTT
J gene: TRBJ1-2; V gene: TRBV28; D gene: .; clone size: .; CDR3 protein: CASSLDRVNYGYTF; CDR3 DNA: TGTGCCAGCAGCCTGGACAGAGTTAACTATGGCTACACCTTC
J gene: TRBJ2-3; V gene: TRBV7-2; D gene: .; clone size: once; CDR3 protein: CASSSRGLVTDTQYF; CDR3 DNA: TGTGCCAGCAGTTCTAGGGGACTCGTCACAGATACGCAGTATTTT
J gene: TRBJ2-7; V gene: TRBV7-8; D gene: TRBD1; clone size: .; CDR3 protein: CASSWDRDYEQYF; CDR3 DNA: TGTGCCAGCAGCTGGGACAGGGACTACGAGCAGTACTTC
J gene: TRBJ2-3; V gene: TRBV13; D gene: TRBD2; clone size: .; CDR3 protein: CASSLTSGRTDTQYF; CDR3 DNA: TGTGCCAGCAGCTTAACTAGCGGGCGCACAGATACGCAGTATTTT
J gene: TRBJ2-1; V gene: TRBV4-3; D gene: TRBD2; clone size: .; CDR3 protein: CASSQDQGEREFYNEQFF; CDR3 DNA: TGCGCCAGCAGCCAAGATCAAGGGGAGCGGGAGTTCTACAATGAGCAGTTCTTC
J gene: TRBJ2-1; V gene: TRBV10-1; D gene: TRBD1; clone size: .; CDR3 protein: CASSTGQSYNEQFF; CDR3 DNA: TGCGCCAGCAGTACGGGACAGAGCTACAATGAGCAGTTCTTC
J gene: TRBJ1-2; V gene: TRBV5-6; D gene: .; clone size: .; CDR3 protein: CASSLKWDTSIYGYTF; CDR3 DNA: TGTGCCAGCAGCTTGAAATGGGACACTTCTATCTATGGCTACACCTTC
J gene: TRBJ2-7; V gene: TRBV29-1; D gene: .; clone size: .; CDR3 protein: CSVVTGPYEQYF; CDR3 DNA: TGCAGCGTTGTTACAGGGCCCTACGAGCAGTACTTC
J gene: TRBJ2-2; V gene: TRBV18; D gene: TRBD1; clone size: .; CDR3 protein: CASSPDRANTGELFF; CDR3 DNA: TGTGCCAGCTCACCGGACAGGGCGAACACCGGGGAGCTGTTTTTT
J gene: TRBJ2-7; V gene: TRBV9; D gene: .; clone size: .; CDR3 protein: CASSPGRRGGSYEQYF; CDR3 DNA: TGTGCCAGCAGCCCTGGAAGGAGGGGGGGCTCCTACGAGCAGTACTTC
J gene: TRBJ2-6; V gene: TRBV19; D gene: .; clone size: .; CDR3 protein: CASSTPGRANVLTF; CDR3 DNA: TGTGCCAGTAGTACCCCGGGGAGGGCCAACGTCCTGACTTTC
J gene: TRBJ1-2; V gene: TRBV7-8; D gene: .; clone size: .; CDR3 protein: CASSQMGNYGYTF; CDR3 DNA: TGTGCCAGCAGCCAGATGGGCAACTATGGCTACACCTTC
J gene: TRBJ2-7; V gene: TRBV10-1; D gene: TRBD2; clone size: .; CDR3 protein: CASSGGLAGIKNHYEQYF; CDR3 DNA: TGCGCCAGCAGCGGCGGGCTAGCGGGGATCAAAAATCACTACGAGCAGTACTTC
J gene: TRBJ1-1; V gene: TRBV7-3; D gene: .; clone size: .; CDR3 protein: CASSFRGNTEAFF; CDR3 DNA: TGTGCCAGCAGCTTTCGTGGGAACACTGAAGCTTTCTTT
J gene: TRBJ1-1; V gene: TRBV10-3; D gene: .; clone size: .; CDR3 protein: CAISDRGMGTEAFF; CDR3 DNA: TGTGCCATCAGTGATCGAGGAATGGGCACTGAAGCTTTCTTT
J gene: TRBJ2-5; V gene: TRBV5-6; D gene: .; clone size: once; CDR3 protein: CASSLFRGQETQYF; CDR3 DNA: TGTGCCAGCAGCTTGTTCAGGGGCCAAGAGACCCAGTACTTC